The 26 T cell receptor beta chains given below trace back to one sample, sequenced in a study of neurological immune-mediated disorders. TCRdb recomputed calls from the 5' RACE reads with MiXCR, one row per CDR3 protein. Of tens of thousands of distinct CDR3 sequences listed, under 5% were seen once; the top ten hold 3% to 4%. The material sequenced was PBMCs. These receptors were collected from a woman aged 45-60 years with multiple sclerosis.

This clonotype was counted many times. The V gene is TRBV20-1, the J gene TRBJ1-5, with D possibly TRBD1 on 5 matching bases. Germline loops: CDR1 DFQATT, CDR2 SNEGSKA (reference sequence). The CDR3 has 13 amino acids. V gave up 5 bases and J gave up 7 bases, with 15 bases separating them. The CDR3 DNA reads TGCAGTGCTGGAACAGGTTTCCAGCAGCCCCAGCATTTT. This codes for CSAGTGFQQPQHF.

This clonotype was recorded at least ten times. Here the CDR3 DNA reads TGTGCCAGCTCCAAAACCGATACAGGGTTGAAGACCCAGTACTTC. It yields the protein CASSKTDTGLKTQYF. The chain uses TRBV27 and TRBJ2-5; possible D gene TRBD1, 6 bases. The CDR3 sequence is 15 residues long. Deletions cut 8 bases from V and 6 bases from J, with 22 bases between. Germline CDR1 reads MNHEY; CDR2 reads SMNVEV (reference sequence).

This clonotype was counted at least ten times. The rearrangement links TRBV20-1 to TRBJ2-4; 8 bases are shared with TRBD2. Germline V gene lookup returns CDR1 DFQATT and CDR2 SNEGSKA (reference sequence). CDR3 length: 17 amino acids. V lost 5 bases and J lost 1; bases outside the gene matches: 13. The CDR3 reads CSAFPPTGGGAKNIQYF. CDR3 bases: TGCAGTGCTTTTCCACCCACGGGCGGGGGGGCCAAAAACATTCAGTACTTC.

The rearrangement joins TRBV5-1 to TRBJ2-4; either TRBD1 or TRBD2 may supply D (5 bases each). V lost 4 bases and J 6 bases, leaving 11 bases between the germline ends. Germline V lookup: CDR1 SGHRS, CDR2 YFSETQ. The CDR3 has 13 residues. CDR3: CASSEGRGNIQYF. In DNA, the CDR3 is TGCGCCAGCAGCGAGGGGCGCGGAAACATTCAGTACTTC.

The chain joins TRBV29-1 to TRBJ1-2, with D perhaps TRBD1 (6 bases). The germline gives CDR1 SQVTM, CDR2 ANQGSEA. V was pared by 1 base and J by 5 bases, with 14 bases between. CDR3 length equals 14 residues. The DNA for the CDR3 is TGCAGCGTTGAAGTGGCAGGGGTAGGGTATGGCTACACCTTC. Its protein is CSVEVAGVGYGYTF.

This clonotype was seen at least ten times. This chain uses TRBV5-1 with TRBJ1-2; no reliable D call. Germline-derived CDR1 and CDR2 are SGHRS and YFSETQ. The length of the CDR3 is 13 residues. Trimming removed 0 bases at V and 8 bases at J, with 11 bases between. CDR3 protein: CASSLEAGEGYTF. The CDR3 region has the DNA TGCGCCAGCAGCTTGGAGGCCGGGGAGGGCTACACCTTC.

There are many counts of this clonotype. This chain connects TRBV6-4 to TRBJ1-2; the D is unclear. The V gene's germline CDR1 is MRHNA and CDR2 SNTAGT. The CDR3 runs to 15 residues. The V and J ends lost 2 bases and 6 bases respectively, with 16 bases between them. The CDR3 region is CASSDRWQTKDGYTF. As DNA, the CDR3 is TGTGCCAGCAGTGACCGGTGGCAGACCAAGGATGGCTACACCTTC.

This clonotype has just a few counts. One end of the junction does not line up with germline, which may come from a read error. J is TRBJ1-5 and V is TRBV27, with a weak D call TRBD1 (6 bases). The CDR3 extends over 15 amino acids. Germline V gives CDR1 MNHEY, CDR2 SMNVEV (reference sequence). CDR3 nucleotides: TGTGCCAGCAGTTTATCGTTGGGGGGCGGTCAGCCCCAGAATTTT. Its translation: CASSLSLGGGQPQNF.

The sample holds many counts of this clonotype. The chain couples TRBV15 to TRBJ2-2; 9 nucleotides align to TRBD2. From germline, CDR1 is LNHNV and CDR2 YYDKDF (reference sequence). The CDR3 totals 14 residues. With V trimmed by 8 bases and J by 4 bases, 5 bases remained unmatched. As DNA, the CDR3 is TGTGCCACCCGGCGGGGGGGCGGCACCGGGGAGCTGTTTTTT. Protein sequence: CATRRGGGTGELFF.

This clonotype showed up many times. The chain's CDR3 is CSVGGGTRAQETQYF. The CDR3 nucleotides are TGCAGCGTTGGAGGTGGGACTAGAGCACAAGAGACCCAGTACTTC. The chain uses TRBV29-1 and TRBJ2-5, with 8 bases lining up with TRBD2. Germline V gene lookup returns CDR1 SQVTM and CDR2 ANQGSEA. V was clipped by 4 bases and J by 2 bases; unmatched bases: 9. The CDR3 consists of 15 residues.

Worth noting for this clonotype: This may arise from a read error, as a much more abundant clone is one base away. V is TRBV7-3 and J is TRBJ1-2; a weak D match, TRBD1 (5 bases). CDR3 size: 14 residues. The germline V gene has CDR1 SGHTA and CDR2 FQGTGA. The V gene lost 3 bases and the J gene lost 4 bases, with 12 bases spanning the gap. In nucleotides, the CDR3 is TGTGCCAGCAGCTTGTCAAGCGGGGGCTATGGCTACACCTTC. This encodes CASSLSSGGYGYTF.

The V gene is TRBV10-3, the J gene TRBJ2-3; TRBD1 matches 12 bases. Germline loops: CDR1 ENHRY, CDR2 SYGVKD. Losses at the gene ends were 0 bases for V and 2 bases for J; bases not matched to a gene: 3. The CDR3 has 17 amino acids. The CDR3 bases are TGTGCCATCAGTGAGTCCTCGGGACAGGGGGCCACAGATACGCAGTATTTT. Encoded protein: CAISESSGQGATDTQYF.

J is TRBJ2-5 and V is TRBV12-3 or TRBV12-4; 11 bases align to TRBD1. There are 16 residues in the CDR3. Trimming removed 6 bases from V and 4 bases from J; junction bases left unmatched: 10. The CDR3 spells CASRGTGTGGGETQYF. In DNA, the CDR3 is TGTGCCAGCAGGGGTACCGGGACAGGGGGTGGAGAGACCCAGTACTTC.

This clonotype was recorded many times. The V and J genes are TRBV7-2 and TRBJ2-5, with D possibly TRBD2 on 5 matching bases. The germline V gene encodes CDR1 SGHTA and CDR2 FQGNSA. V lost 6 bases to trimming and J lost 5 bases, with 13 bases between them. This CDR3 is built from 13 residues. CDR3 amino acids: CASRYGTGETQYF. In DNA form, the CDR3 reads TGTGCCAGCAGATACGGAACGGGGGAGACCCAGTACTTC.

This clonotype turned up a few times. CDR3 amino acids: CASSPWAGDYQPQHF. The CDR3 region has the DNA TGTGCCAGCTCACCTTGGGCAGGGGATTATCAGCCCCAGCATTTT. V usage is TRBV18 and J usage is TRBJ1-5; D is possibly TRBD1 (6 bases). Germline V lookup: CDR1 KGHSH, CDR2 LQKENI. The V end lost 3 bases, the J end lost 5 bases, and 14 bases lay between the germline ends. The CDR3 sequence is 15 residues long. The full variable domain, in which reference TRBV18 and TRBJ1-5 provide the parts outside the CDR3, is NAGVMQNPRHLVRRRGQEARLRCSPMKGHSHVYWYRQLPEEGLKFMVYLQKENIIDESGMPKERFSAEFPKEGPSILRIQQVVRGDSAAYFCASSPWAGDYQPQHFGDGTRLSIL.

This clonotype has at least ten counts. The CDR3 DNA is TGTGCCAGCAGCCAACCCCCGAGGACAGGGGATGAGCAGTTCTTC. As protein: CASSQPPRTGDEQFF. The J gene is TRBJ2-1, the V gene TRBV14, with 9 bases lining up with TRBD1. Germline values: CDR1 SGHDN, CDR2 FVKESK. Unmatched junction bases numbered 7, after V lost 2 bases and J lost 8 bases. The CDR3 covers 15 residues.

V usage is TRBV25-1 and J usage is TRBJ2-7; D is possibly TRBD2 (5 bases). Germline V gene data show CDR1 as MGHDK and CDR2 as SYGVNS. The CDR3 covers 14 residues. The germline V and J ends were trimmed by 1 base and 5 bases, with 12 bases remaining between them. Written as DNA, the CDR3 is TGTGCCAGCAGTGAATCGGGTCCGGGAAACGAGCAGTACTTC. Its translation is CASSESGPGNEQYF.

This clonotype occurred many times. This chain connects TRBV5-1 to TRBJ2-3; D uncertain. The CDR3 is 15 amino acids. Trimming cost V 0 bases and J 0 bases, with 8 bases left between them. Germline V gene sequence: CDR1 SGHRS, CDR2 YFSETQ. In DNA form, the CDR3 reads TGCGCCAGCAGCTTGGGACAAACTAGCACAGATACGCAGTATTTT. Translated: CASSLGQTSTDTQYF.

Within the sample, this clonotype is medium-sized (0.01 to 0.1%). This chain connects TRBV24-1 to TRBJ2-5; D is ambiguous. CDR3 length: 13 residues. Germline values: CDR1 KGHDR, CDR2 SFDVKD. Trimming removed 3 bases from V and 2 bases from J, with 6 bases in between. The CDR3 region has the DNA TGTGCCACCAGTGATCTGACTCAAGAGACCCAGTACTTC. Amino acid sequence: CATSDLTQETQYF.

Note on this clonotype: Germline is not matched at one junction end, which may reflect a read error. The chain links TRBV20-1 to TRBJ1-5, with TRBD1 as a possible D gene (5 bases). CDR1 and CDR2 from the germline V gene are DFQATT and SNEGSKA (reference sequence). This CDR3 is built from 13 residues. The DNA for the CDR3 is TGCAGTGCCGGGGCACGGCAGAATCAGCCCCAGAATTTT. Its translation is CSAGARQNQPQNF.

In this sample, this clonotype turned up many times. This chain links TRBV20-1 with TRBJ1-2, with 9 bases that match TRBD1. CDR1 and CDR2 from the germline V gene are DFQATT and SNEGSKA (reference sequence). The CDR3 contains 13 residues. J gave up 3 bases and V 3 bases, and 2 bases lay outside the gene matches. In DNA form, the CDR3 reads TGCAGTGCTAGGACAGGGGGGGACTATGGCTACACCTTC. Amino acids: CSARTGGDYGYTF.

This clonotype was counted ten times or more. V and J are TRBV7-3 and TRBJ1-1, with D hard to call. V was shortened by 5 bases and J by 2 bases, with 6 bases between the two germline ends. Germline CDR1 reads SGHTA; CDR2 reads FQGTGA. The CDR3 is made up of 12 amino acids. This CDR3 is CASSPSNTEAFF. The CDR3 DNA sequence: TGTGCCAGCAGCCCCTCAAACACTGAAGCTTTCTTT.

This clonotype has a count of ten or more. The V gene is TRBV5-1, the J gene TRBJ1-1, with 7 positions matching TRBD1. The germline V gene has CDR1 SGHRS and CDR2 YFSETQ. The CDR3 is 14 residues long. V lost 7 bases and J lost 6; bases outside the gene matches: 12. CDR3 residues: CASFGQGGSAEAFF. CDR3 nucleotides: TGCGCCAGCTTCGGTCAGGGGGGGTCCGCTGAAGCTTTCTTT.

The chain couples TRBV7-2 to TRBJ2-1; 8 positions agree with TRBD2. The V segment lost 5 bases and the J segment 8 bases; nucleotides outside the gene matches: 11. This CDR3 is built from 15 residues. CDR1 and CDR2 (germline): SGHTA, FQGNSA. The CDR3 sequence is CASSPTPGLVYEQFF. The CDR3 DNA reads TGTGCCAGCAGCCCTACCCCGGGACTAGTTTATGAGCAGTTCTTC.

This clonotype was counted many times. This chain connects TRBV20-1 to TRBJ2-7; 8 positions match TRBD2. CDR3 length equals 16 residues. V gave up 0 bases and J gave up 1 base; unmatched junction bases: 8. Germline values: CDR1 DFQATT, CDR2 SNEGSKA (reference sequence). The CDR3 DNA follows: TGCAGTGCTAGAGATCCCTCGCGGGGGGATTCCTACGAGCAGTACTTC. As protein: CSARDPSRGDSYEQYF.

This clonotype was observed at least ten times. This sequence joins TRBV6-6 and TRBJ1-5; unclear D gene. The CDR3 runs 13 residues. Trimming removed 4 bases at V and 2 bases at J, with 6 bases between. Germline loops: CDR1 MNHNY, CDR2 SVGAGI (reference sequence). The CDR3 here is CASSSGGNQPQHF. CDR3 nucleotide sequence: TGTGCCAGCAGTTCCGGGGGCAATCAGCCCCAGCATTTT.